A single sample is the source of the 21 T cell receptor beta chains below, sequenced in a study of blood T cells in healthy people across ages. Through a sample-barcoded 5' primer and a J-beta primer mix, a second PCR was run for roughly 6 to 12 cycles. From the 5' RACE reads, TCRdb called clonotypes with MiXCR, one entry per CDR3 protein. The profile shows roughly 1,800,000 distinct CDR3 sequences, roughly 52% of them singletons. The sample comprised blood. These receptors originate from a woman aged 35 to 49 in good health.

The genes are TRBV4-3 and TRBJ2-1, with 15 bases aligning to TRBD2. Looked up from germline, CDR1 is LGHNA and CDR2 is YSLEER. The CDR3 consists of 21 residues. V lost 0 bases and J lost 5; bases outside the gene matches: 14. CDR3: CASSQEQGLAGGPSFNNEQFF. CDR3 DNA: TGCGCCAGCAGCCAAGAACAAGGACTAGCGGGGGGGCCATCGTTCAACAATGAGCAGTTCTTC.

In its sample, this clonotype was seen a few times. This sequence joins TRBV6-2 or TRBV6-3 and TRBJ2-7; 9 nucleotides line up with TRBD1. There are 17 residues in the CDR3. Germline V CDR1 and CDR2: MNHEY, SVGEGT. V gave up 0 bases and J gave up 4 bases; unmatched junction bases: 10. In DNA form, the CDR3 reads TGTGCCAGCAGTTACTCGATGCTGGGACAGGGAGATTACGAGCAGTACTTC. Its protein is CASSYSMLGQGDYEQYF.

The chain is built from TRBV6-5 and TRBJ2-1, with D perhaps assigned TRBD1 or TRBD2 (5 bases each). Trimming took off 10 bases at V and 5 bases at J, with 24 bases between the two ends. CDR1 is MNHEY and CDR2 is SVGAGI in the germline V gene. CDR3 length: 16 residues. The CDR3 is CATASLRGQRNNEQFF. DNA of the CDR3: TGTGCCACAGCATCATTACGGGGCCAGAGGAACAATGAGCAGTTCTTC.

The sample holds a few counts of this clonotype. The V and J genes are TRBV20-1 and TRBJ1-2; no reliable D call. The CDR3 contains 13 residues. Germline CDR1 reads DFQATT; CDR2 reads SNEGSKA (reference sequence). Trimming took 6 bases from V and 2 from J, leaving 13 bases between them. The CDR3 sequence: CSASKDGNYGYTF. The CDR3 nucleotides read TGCAGTGCCTCCAAGGACGGGAACTATGGCTACACCTTC.

The sample holds a few counts of this clonotype. The chain has TRBV20-1 and TRBJ2-7; 7 positions agree with TRBD1. This CDR3 spans 16 amino acids. The germline gives CDR1 DFQATT, CDR2 SNEGSKA (reference sequence). J gave up 8 bases and V 0 bases, and 16 bases lay outside the gene matches. CDR3 nucleotides: TGCAGTGCTAGAGATCTCTTCGGACAGGCGACGGGGCAGCAGTACTTC. Protein product: CSARDLFGQATGQQYF.

This sequence joins TRBV2 and TRBJ2-1; unclear D gene. The CDR3 contains 13 residues. The ends were cut back, 2 bases at V and 10 bases at J, with 12 bases in the middle. Germline loops: CDR1 SNHLY, CDR2 FYNNEI. The chain's CDR3 is CASSEFRGTEQFF. CDR3 sequence (DNA): TGTGCCAGCAGTGAATTTAGAGGCACGGAGCAGTTCTTC.

The V and J genes are TRBV7-2 and TRBJ2-5; D is undetermined. Trimming stripped 0 bases from V and 5 bases from J, with 10 bases between. CDR3 size: 14 residues. CDR1 and CDR2 (germline): SGHTA, FQGNSA. The CDR3 sequence is CASSLARWAETQYF. Here the CDR3 DNA reads TGTGCCAGCAGCTTAGCGCGGTGGGCGGAGACCCAGTACTTC.

The chain employs TRBV6-6 and TRBJ1-2, with 9 positions matching TRBD1. Germline trimming cut 2 bases from V and 8 bases from J; bases unmatched to any gene: 12. Germline V lookup: CDR1 MNHNY, CDR2 SVGAGI (reference sequence). The CDR3 length is 16 residues. In DNA form, the CDR3 reads TGTGCCAGCAGTTACGGGTTCGTAACAGGGGGCCAGGGCTACACCTTC. This translates into CASSYGFVTGGQGYTF.

This sequence joins TRBV5-1 and TRBJ2-1, with TRBD2 identical over 8 bases. Trimming at V came to 5 bases and at J to 14 bases, leaving 6 bases not matched to a gene. This CDR3 has 11 amino acids. CDR1 SGHRS and CDR2 YFSETQ come from the germline V gene. CDR3 amino acids: CASSSGGGEFF. CDR3 DNA sequence: TGCGCCAGCAGTTCCGGGGGGGGTGAGTTCTTC.

The CDR3: CASGGDRADEQFF. In nucleotides, the CDR3 is TGTGCCAGCGGGGGGGACAGGGCGGATGAGCAGTTCTTC. The J gene is TRBJ2-1, the V gene TRBV7-8, with TRBD1 matching over 9 bases. Germline-derived CDR1 and CDR2 are SGHVS and FQNEAQ. The ends lost 8 bases at V and 8 bases at J; junction bases unmatched: 7. This CDR3 has 13 amino acids.

The chain has TRBV29-1 and TRBJ2-1; TRBD2 matches 9 bases. V shed 6 bases and J 7 bases; nucleotides not matched to a gene: 7. Germline CDR1 and CDR2: SQVTM and ANQGSEA. The CDR3 totals 13 residues. The CDR3 loop is CSVGAGGNNEQFF. The CDR3 nucleotides read TGCAGCGTGGGCGCGGGAGGGAATAATGAGCAGTTCTTC.

The V gene is TRBV6-5, the J gene TRBJ2-7; D might be TRBD1 (6 bases). Per germline, CDR1 MNHEY and CDR2 SVGAGI. V lost 6 bases and J 2 bases, leaving 17 bases between the germline ends. The CDR3 loop spans 15 amino acids. The CDR3 is CASRAGAPGPYEQYF. The DNA of the CDR3 is TGTGCCAGCAGGGCAGGGGCCCCCGGACCCTACGAGCAGTACTTC.

This clonotype was found a few times. The V and J genes are TRBV15 and TRBJ2-5; 9 bases align to TRBD2. The J segment lost 4 bases and the V segment lost 5 bases, leaving 8 bases of the junction unmatched. In germline, CDR1 is LNHNV, CDR2 YYDKDF (reference sequence). The CDR3 consists of 15 residues. CDR3 loop: CATSSLSGGGETQYF. CDR3 DNA: TGTGCCACCAGCTCCCTTAGCGGGGGCGGAGAGACCCAGTACTTC.

The rearrangement links TRBV3-1 to TRBJ1-2, with 9 positions matching TRBD1. Germline V CDR1 and CDR2: LGHDT, YNNKEL (reference sequence). The CDR3 covers 14 residues. The V gene end was trimmed by 10 bases and the J gene end by 3 bases; junction bases not matched to a gene: 9. CDR3: CATSGTGSDYGYTF. CDR3 sequence (DNA): TGTGCCACCTCCGGGACAGGGTCCGACTATGGCTACACCTTC.

Comment on this clonotype: One junction end disagrees with the germline gene, perhaps due to a read error. This rearrangement joins TRBV7-7 to TRBJ2-3, with TRBD2 as a possible D gene (5 bases). The CDR3 loop spans 15 amino acids. Germline V gene lookup returns CDR1 SSHAT and CDR2 FNYEAQ (reference sequence). CDR3 residues: CASSLGGGLGDTQYF. CDR3 DNA: TGTGCTAGCAGCTTAGGAGGCGGGTTGGGAGATACGCAGTATTTT.

This clonotype was detected only a few times. The chain carries TRBV3-1 and TRBJ2-5; 8 bases agree with TRBD2. The germline gives CDR1 LGHDT, CDR2 YNNKEL (reference sequence). This CDR3 has 17 amino acids. V dropped 4 bases and J dropped 0; count of bases not matched to a gene: 10. As DNA, the CDR3 is TGTGCCAGCAGCCTTTATCTGGAGCGGGGGTACCAAGAGACCCAGTACTTC. Its protein product is CASSLYLERGYQETQYF.

The V call is TRBV28, the J call TRBJ1-2; 9 bases are a match to TRBD1. The length of the CDR3 is 14 residues. Germline V gene data show CDR1 as MDHEN and CDR2 as SYDVKM. V shed 5 bases, J shed 4 bases, and the junction held 5 bases outside the gene matches. CDR3 sequence reads: CASSTGGLGYGYTF. CDR3 in DNA: TGTGCCAGCAGTACAGGGGGCCTAGGCTATGGCTACACCTTC.

The chain combines TRBV4-1 with TRBJ2-7, with D perhaps TRBD1 (6 bases). The CDR3 runs to 16 residues. From germline, CDR1 is MGHRA and CDR2 YSYEKL. V was trimmed by 1 base and J by 2 bases, leaving 15 bases between them. The CDR3 here is CASSQGLITGPYEQYF. The CDR3 nucleotides are TGCGCCAGCAGCCAAGGGTTAATCACAGGGCCCTACGAGCAGTACTTC.

This clonotype was recorded a few times. The DNA for the CDR3 is TGTGCCAGCAGTGCCGGGGCCCAGGCCCAAGAGACCCAGTACTTC. It is translated as CASSAGAQAQETQYF. The rearrangement joins TRBV6-1 to TRBJ2-5; D may correspond to TRBD1 or TRBD2 (5 bases each). The V and J ends lost 4 bases and 1 base respectively, with 13 bases between them. This CDR3 has 15 residues. Germline values: CDR1 MNHNS, CDR2 SASEGT.

The rearrangement links TRBV29-1 to TRBJ2-7; no reliable D call. This CDR3 comprises 14 residues. The V end lost 4 bases, the J end lost 0 bases, and 13 bases lay between the germline ends. Germline assignment: CDR1 SQVTM and CDR2 ANQGSEA. CDR3: CSVVGRSSSYEQYF. In DNA, the CDR3 is TGCAGCGTTGTCGGCAGGTCGAGCTCCTACGAGCAGTACTTC.

Note on this clonotype: Likely a read error: the CDR3 ends without its conserved phenylalanine or tryptophan. The V call is TRBV28, the J call TRBJ2-4, with 7 bases lining up with TRBD1. J lost 4 bases, V lost 6 bases, and 12 bases had no gene match. Per germline, CDR1 MDHEN and CDR2 SYDVKM. The CDR3 length is 16 residues. The CDR3 region has the DNA TGTGCCAGCAGCTTGACCGGGACAGATGGAAAAAACATTCAGTACTTA. Translation gives CASSLTGTDGKNIQYL.